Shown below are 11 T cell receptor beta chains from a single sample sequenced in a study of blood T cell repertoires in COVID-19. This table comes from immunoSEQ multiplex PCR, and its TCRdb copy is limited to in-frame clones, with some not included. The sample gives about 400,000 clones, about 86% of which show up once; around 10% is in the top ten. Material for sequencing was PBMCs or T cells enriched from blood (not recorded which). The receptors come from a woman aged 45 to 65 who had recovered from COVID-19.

The CDR3 spells CASSPGTDRPYEQYF. The DNA of the CDR3 is TGTGCCAGTAGCCCCGGGACAGACAGACCCTACGAGCAGTACTTC. The rearrangement links TRBV19 to TRBJ2-7; 7 bases are shared with TRBD1. Trimming removed 6 bases from V and 2 bases from J; junction bases left unmatched: 10. The CDR3 covers 15 residues. CDR1 LNHDA and CDR2 SQIVND come from the germline V gene (reference sequence). Drawing the rest from reference TRBV19 and TRBJ2-7, the complete variable domain is DGGITQSPKYLFRKEGQNVTLSCEQNLNHDAMYWYRQDPGQGLRLIYYSQIVNDFQKGDIAEGYSVSREKKESFPLTVTSAQKNPTAFYLCASSPGTDRPYEQYFGPGTRLTVT.

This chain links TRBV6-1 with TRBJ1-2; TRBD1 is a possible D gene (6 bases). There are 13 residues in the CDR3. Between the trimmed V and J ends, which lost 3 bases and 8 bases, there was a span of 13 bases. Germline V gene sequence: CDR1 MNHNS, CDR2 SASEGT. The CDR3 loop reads CASSDRGPRGYTF. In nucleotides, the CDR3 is TGTGCCAGCAGTGACAGGGGCCCACGGGGCTACACCTTC.

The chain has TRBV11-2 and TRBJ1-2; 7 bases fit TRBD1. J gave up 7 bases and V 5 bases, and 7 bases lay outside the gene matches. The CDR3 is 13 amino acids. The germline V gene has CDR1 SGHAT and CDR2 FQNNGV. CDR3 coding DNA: TGTGCCAGCAGCCCCGACAGGGCGGGTGGCTACACCTTC. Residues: CASSPDRAGGYTF.

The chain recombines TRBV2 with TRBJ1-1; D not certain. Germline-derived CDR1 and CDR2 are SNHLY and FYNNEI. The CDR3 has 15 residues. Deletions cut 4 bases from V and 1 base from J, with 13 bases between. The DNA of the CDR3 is TGTGCCAGCAGTGTAGAGGGTGAGGGGAACACTGAAGCTTTCTTT. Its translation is CASSVEGEGNTEAFF.

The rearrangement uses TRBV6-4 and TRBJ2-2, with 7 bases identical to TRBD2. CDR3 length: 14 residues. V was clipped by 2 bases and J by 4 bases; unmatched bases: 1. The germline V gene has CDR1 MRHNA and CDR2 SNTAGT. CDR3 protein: CASSDASGTGELFF. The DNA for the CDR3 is TGTGCCAGCAGTGACGCTAGCGGCACCGGGGAGCTGTTTTTT.

The CDR3 protein is CASSIRGGSGTEAFF. The CDR3 region has the DNA TGTGCCAGCAGCATTAGAGGGGGATCAGGAACTGAAGCTTTCTTT. This chain uses TRBV7-2 with TRBJ1-1, with D perhaps matching TRBD1 (6 bases). Trimming took 5 bases from V and 5 from J, leaving 18 bases between them. The CDR3 is 15 residues long. CDR1 is SGHTA and CDR2 is FQGNSA in the germline V gene.

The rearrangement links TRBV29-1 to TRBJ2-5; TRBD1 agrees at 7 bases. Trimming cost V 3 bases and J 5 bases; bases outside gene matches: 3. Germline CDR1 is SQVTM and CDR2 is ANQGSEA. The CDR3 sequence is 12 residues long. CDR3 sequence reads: CSVDGRGETQYF. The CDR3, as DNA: TGCAGCGTTGATGGCAGGGGGGAGACCCAGTACTTC. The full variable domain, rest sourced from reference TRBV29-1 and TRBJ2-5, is SAVISQKPSRDICQRGTSLTIQCQVDSQVTMMFWYRQQPGQSLTLIATANQGSEATYESGFVIDKFPISRPNLTFSTLTVSNMSPEDSSIYLCSVDGRGETQYFGPGTRLLVL.

CDR3 nucleotides: TGTGCCAGCAGCTTAGGTGCGGTAGCTAACTATGGCTACACCTTC. Protein: CASSLGAVANYGYTF. This chain joins TRBV7-8 and TRBJ1-2, with no clear D. Per the germline V gene, CDR1 is SGHVS and CDR2 is FQNEAQ. The CDR3 contains 15 residues. With 1 base removed from V and 0 bases from J, the gap between germline ends came to 9 bases.

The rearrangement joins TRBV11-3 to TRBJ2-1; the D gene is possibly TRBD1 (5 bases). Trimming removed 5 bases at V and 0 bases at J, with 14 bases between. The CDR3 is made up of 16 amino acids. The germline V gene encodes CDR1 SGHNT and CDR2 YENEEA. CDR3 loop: CASSPRRTGSYNEQFF. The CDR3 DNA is TGTGCCAGCAGCCCCCGGAGAACAGGCTCCTACAATGAGCAGTTCTTC.

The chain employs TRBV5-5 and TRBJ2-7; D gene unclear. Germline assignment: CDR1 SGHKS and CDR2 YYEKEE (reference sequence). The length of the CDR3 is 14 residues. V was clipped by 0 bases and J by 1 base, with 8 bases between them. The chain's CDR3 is CASSLVSGSYEQYF. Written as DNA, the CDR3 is TGTGCCAGCAGCTTGGTTTCAGGATCCTACGAGCAGTACTTC.

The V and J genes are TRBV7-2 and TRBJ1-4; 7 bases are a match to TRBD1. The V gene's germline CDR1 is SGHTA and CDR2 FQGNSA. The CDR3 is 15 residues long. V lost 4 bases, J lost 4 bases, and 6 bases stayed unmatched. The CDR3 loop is CASSSGTAYNEKLFF. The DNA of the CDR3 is TGTGCCAGCAGCTCTGGGACAGCCTATAATGAAAAACTGTTTTTT.